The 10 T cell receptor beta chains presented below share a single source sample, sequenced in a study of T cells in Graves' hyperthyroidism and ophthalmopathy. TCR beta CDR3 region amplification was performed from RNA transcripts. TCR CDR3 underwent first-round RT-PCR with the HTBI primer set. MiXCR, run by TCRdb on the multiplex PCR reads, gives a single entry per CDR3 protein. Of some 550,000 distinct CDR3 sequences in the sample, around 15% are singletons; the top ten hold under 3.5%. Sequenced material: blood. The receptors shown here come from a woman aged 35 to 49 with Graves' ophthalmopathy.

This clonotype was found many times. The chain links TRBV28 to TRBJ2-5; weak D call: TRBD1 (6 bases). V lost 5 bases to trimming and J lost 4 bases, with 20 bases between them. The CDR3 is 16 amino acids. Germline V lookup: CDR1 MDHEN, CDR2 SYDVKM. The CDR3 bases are TGTGCCAGCAGTCCCCAGGGGAAGGGAATCGTAGAGACCCAGTACTTC. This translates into CASSPQGKGIVETQYF.

CDR3 sequence: CASSYSGGATGELFF. For the CDR3, the DNA is TGTGCCAGCAGTTACAGCGGGGGGGCCACCGGGGAGCTGTTTTTT. The chain joins TRBV6-2 or TRBV6-3 to TRBJ2-2; the match to TRBD2 covers 10 bases. The CDR3 sequence is 15 residues long. Per the germline V gene, CDR1 is MNHEY and CDR2 is SVGEGT. J was trimmed by 4 bases and V by 2 bases; bases with no gene match: 1.

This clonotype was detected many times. The CDR3 DNA sequence: TGTGCCAGCAGCCTCGGTACGGGGATGAACACTGAAGCTTTCTTT. This encodes CASSLGTGMNTEAFF. The V call is TRBV7-3, the J call TRBJ1-1; D is undetermined. The CDR3 loop spans 15 amino acids. Trimming took off 5 bases at V and 0 bases at J, with 13 bases between the two ends. Germline V lookup: CDR1 SGHTA, CDR2 FQGTGA. Supplemented by reference TRBV7-3 and TRBJ1-1, the full variable domain reads GAGVSQTPSNKVTEKGKYVELRCDPISGHTALYWYRQSLGQGPEFLIYFQGTGAADDSGLPNDRFFAVRPEGSVSTLKIQRTERGDSAVYLCASSLGTGMNTEAFFGQGTRLTVV.

CDR3 sequence: CASSQGDQVGYTF. DNA of the CDR3: TGTGCCAGCAGCCAAGGGGATCAAGTGGGCTACACCTTC. The chain carries TRBV7-9 and TRBJ1-2, with D possibly matching TRBD1 (5 bases). Deletions cut 5 bases from V and 8 bases from J, with 15 bases between. Germline V gene lookup returns CDR1 SEHNR and CDR2 FQNEAQ (reference sequence). This CDR3 is 13 amino acids long.

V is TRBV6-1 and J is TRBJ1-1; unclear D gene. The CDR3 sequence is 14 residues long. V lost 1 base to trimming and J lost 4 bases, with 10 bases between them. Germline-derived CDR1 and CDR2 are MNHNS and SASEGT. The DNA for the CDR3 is TGTGCCAGCAGTGAAGGCAGTCCATTCACTGAAGCTTTCTTT. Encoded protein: CASSEGSPFTEAFF.

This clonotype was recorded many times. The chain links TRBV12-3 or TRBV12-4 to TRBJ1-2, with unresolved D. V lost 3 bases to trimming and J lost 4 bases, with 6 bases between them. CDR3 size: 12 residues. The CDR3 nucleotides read TGTGCCAGCAGTTTCCCTTCCTATGGCTACACCTTC. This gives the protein CASSFPSYGYTF.

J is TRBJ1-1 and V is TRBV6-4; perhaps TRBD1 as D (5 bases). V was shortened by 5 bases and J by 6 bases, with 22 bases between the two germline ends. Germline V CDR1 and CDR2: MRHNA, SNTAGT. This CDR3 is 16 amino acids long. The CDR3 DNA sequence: TGTGCCAGCAGTTCGAATGGCGGCGAACAGGCAGCTGAAGCTTTCTTT. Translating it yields CASSSNGGEQAAEAFF.

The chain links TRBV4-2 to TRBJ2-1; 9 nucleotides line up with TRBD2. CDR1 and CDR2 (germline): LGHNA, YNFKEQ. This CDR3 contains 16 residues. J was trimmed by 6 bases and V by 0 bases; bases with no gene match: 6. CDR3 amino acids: CASSQDSSGGFNEQFF. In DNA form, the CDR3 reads TGTGCCAGCAGCCAAGATAGTAGCGGGGGTTTCAATGAGCAGTTCTTC.

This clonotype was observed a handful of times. CDR3 sequence: CASSLAWAGYTGELFF. CDR3 sequence (DNA): TGCGCCAGCAGCTTGGCCTGGGCAGGGTACACCGGGGAGCTGTTTTTT. This chain links TRBV5-1 with TRBJ2-2, with D perhaps matching TRBD1 (5 bases). Trimming shortened V by 0 bases and J by 3 bases, and 12 bases separated the two germline ends. There are 16 residues in the CDR3. Germline V gene sequence: CDR1 SGHRS, CDR2 YFSETQ.

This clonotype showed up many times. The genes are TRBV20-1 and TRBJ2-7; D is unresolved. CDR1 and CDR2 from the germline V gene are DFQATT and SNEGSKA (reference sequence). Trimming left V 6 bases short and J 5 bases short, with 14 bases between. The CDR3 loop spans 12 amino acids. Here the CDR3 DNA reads TGCAGTGCCCCGGGTTCGGCTCACGAGCAGTACTTC. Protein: CSAPGSAHEQYF.